The 22 T cell receptor beta chains below were found in one sample sequenced in a study of a mutant IDH1 vaccine in newly diagnosed glioma. Regarding time point: week 11, during vaccination. All doses held 300 ug of mutant IDH1 20-mer peptide, with topical imiquimod. These receptors are not linked to any known antigen. Sequenced by immunoSEQ multiplex PCR; TCRdb stores in-frame clones only, minus some. The sample contains about 40,000 clones, roughly 89% of which appear only once. Sequenced material: PBMCs, taken from a glioma patient whose treatment included an IDH1 peptide vaccine. The receptors were gathered from a man between 40 and 49 years old with glioma.

The chain couples TRBV23-1 to TRBJ2-7, with 7 bases that match TRBD1. TRBV23-1 qualifies as an ORF whose function is uncertain. J lost 6 bases, V lost 6 bases, and 8 bases had no gene match. The length of the CDR3 is 13 residues. CDR3 DNA: TGCGCCAGCAGAGACAGGGAAGGACTCGAGCAGTACTTC. Translating it yields CASRDREGLEQYF.

The rearrangement links TRBV6-5 to TRBJ1-2, with TRBD1 identical over 9 bases. V trimming: 4 bases; J trimming: 12 bases; junction bases outside the gene matches: 9. This CDR3 comprises 13 residues. The germline CDR1 and CDR2 sequences are MNHEY and SVGAGI. CDR3 nucleotide sequence: TGTGCCAGCAGTTCCCAGGGACAGGGTCCGGACACCTTC. The encoded protein is CASSSQGQGPDTF.

This clone was detected a few times. The rearrangement links TRBV11-1 to TRBJ1-5, with 9 nucleotides matching TRBD1. The V gene's germline CDR1 is SGHAT and CDR2 FQDESV (reference sequence). Losses at the gene ends were 6 bases for V and 5 bases for J; bases not matched to a gene: 8. This CDR3 contains 15 residues. Here the CDR3 DNA reads TGTGCCAGCAGTCCCGGACAGGGGCCGTATCAGCCCCAGCATTTT. It specifies CASSPGQGPYQPQHF.

The chain links TRBV2 to TRBJ2-5, with TRBD1 as a possible D gene (5 bases). V shed 1 base and J shed 7 bases, with 13 bases lying between them. The CDR3 totals 14 residues. In germline, CDR1 is SNHLY, CDR2 FYNNEI. CDR3 sequence reads: CASSEVPGLGTQYF. The CDR3, as DNA: TGTGCCAGCAGTGAAGTTCCAGGGTTAGGGACCCAGTACTTC. Combining the CDR3 with reference TRBV2 and TRBJ2-5 gives the whole variable domain EPEVTQTPSHQVTQMGQEVILRCVPISNHLYFYWYRQILGQKVEFLVSFYNNEISEKSEIFDDQFSVERPDGSNFTLKIRSTKLEDSAMYFCASSEVPGLGTQYFGPGTRLLVL.

The CDR3 reads CASSQSTWLPGAQYF. CDR3 coding DNA: TGCGCCAGCAGCCAGTCGACGTGGTTACCCGGGGCCCAGTACTTC. The chain combines TRBV4-1 with TRBJ2-5, with D tentatively TRBD2 (5 bases). V was trimmed by 3 bases and J by 9 bases, leaving 20 bases between them. Germline values: CDR1 MGHRA, CDR2 YSYEKL. The CDR3 spans 15 residues.

On this clone itself: Its ends do not fully match the called genes, so a read error is possible. The chain employs TRBV7-7 and TRBJ2-7; D remains ambiguous. The CDR3 is made up of 13 amino acids. Germline V gene sequence: CDR1 SSHAT, CDR2 FNYEAQ (reference sequence). For the CDR3, the DNA is TGTGCTAGCAGCTTAGGCGCTTCCTACGAGCAGTACTTC. It specifies CASSLGASYEQYF.

This clone was seen just once. The chain couples TRBV9 to TRBJ1-2; no definite D call. The CDR3 spans 13 residues. CDR1 SGDLS and CDR2 YYNGEE come from the germline V gene. Trimming stripped 0 bases from V and 2 bases from J, with 5 bases between. CDR3 residues: CASSVDRNYGYTF. The CDR3 DNA follows: TGTGCCAGCAGCGTAGACAGAAACTATGGCTACACCTTC.

The V call is TRBV6-5, the J call TRBJ2-1; D gene uncertain. The CDR3 extends over 13 amino acids. Trimming removed 6 bases from V and 8 bases from J, with 14 bases in between. From germline, CDR1 is MNHEY and CDR2 SVGAGI. CDR3: CASRWTSGDEQFF. CDR3 bases: TGTGCCAGCAGGTGGACCTCCGGCGATGAGCAGTTCTTC.

This clone has only one observation. This chain joins TRBV6-1 and TRBJ1-5; D unresolved. Deletions cut 3 bases from V and 4 bases from J, with 10 bases between. The CDR3 is made up of 14 amino acids. In germline, CDR1 is MNHNS, CDR2 SASEGT. As DNA, the CDR3 is TGTGCCAGCAGTGATTTGATGGAAAATCAGCCCCAGCATTTT. Translation: CASSDLMENQPQHF.

CDR3: CASGLAGGADTQYF. The CDR3 DNA reads as TGTGCCAGCGGACTAGCGGGAGGAGCAGATACGCAGTATTTT. The genes are TRBV6-1 and TRBJ2-3, with 14 bases aligning to TRBD2. With 8 bases clipped from V and 4 bases from J, the junction kept 2 bases outside the gene matches. This CDR3 is built from 14 residues. Germline V CDR1 and CDR2: MNHNS, SASEGT.

The chain has TRBV5-6 and TRBJ2-2; 12 bases fit TRBD2. J was trimmed by 10 bases and V by 4 bases; bases with no gene match: 5. Germline CDR1 SGHDT, CDR2 YYEEEE. This CDR3 spans 14 amino acids. CDR3 amino acids: CASSVTSGSQELFF. CDR3 bases: TGTGCCAGCAGCGTGACTAGCGGGAGTCAGGAGCTGTTTTTT.

This chain uses TRBV6-5 with TRBJ2-7, with 12 bases identical to TRBD2. CDR1 is MNHEY and CDR2 is SVGAGI in the germline V gene. The CDR3 is 15 residues long. Germline trimming cut 6 bases from V and 5 bases from J; bases unmatched to any gene: 8. CDR3 in DNA: TGTGCCAGCAGGTCGACTAGCGGGAGTCGCCACGAGCAGTACTTC. Its protein is CASRSTSGSRHEQYF.

The chain links TRBV11-1 to TRBJ2-7; D may be TRBD1 (7 bases). This CDR3 region has 15 residues. The germline V gene encodes CDR1 SGHAT and CDR2 FQDESV (reference sequence). The V end was cut by 4 bases, the J end by 7 bases, with 20 bases between. This chain's CDR3 is CASSSGGTVIGEQYF. The CDR3 DNA follows: TGTGCCAGCAGCTCGGGCGGGACAGTTATAGGGGAGCAGTACTTC.

The V gene is TRBV25-1, the J gene TRBJ2-7; TRBD1 is a possible D gene (5 bases). The V end was cut by 6 bases, the J end by 3 bases, with 9 bases between. Germline loops: CDR1 MGHDK, CDR2 SYGVNS. This CDR3 is built from 12 residues. As DNA, the CDR3 is TGTGCCAGCAGCCTCGACAGCTACGAGCAGTACTTC. It encodes CASSLDSYEQYF.

The chain has TRBV6-5 and TRBJ2-7; weak D call: TRBD1 (6 bases). This CDR3 contains 15 residues. Between the trimmed V and J ends, which lost 2 bases and 5 bases, there was a span of 16 bases. Germline values: CDR1 MNHEY, CDR2 SVGAGI. The chain's CDR3 is CASSYGQMGQNEQYF. The CDR3 DNA reads TGTGCCAGCAGTTACGGACAGATGGGGCAAAACGAGCAGTACTTC.

V is TRBV5-1 and J is TRBJ2-7; D not certain. CDR3 length: 12 amino acids. Trimming took 5 bases from V and 2 from J, leaving 8 bases between them. Per the germline V gene, CDR1 is SGHRS and CDR2 is YFSETQ. The CDR3 DNA reads as TGCGCCAGCAGTCCACAGACCTACGAGCAGTACTTC. Translation: CASSPQTYEQYF.

This clone was picked up one time. V is TRBV4-3 and J is TRBJ2-1, with 7 bases matching TRBD2. CDR3 length: 13 amino acids. The germline V gene has CDR1 LGHNA and CDR2 YSLEER. J lost 10 bases, V lost 1 base, and 4 bases had no gene match. The CDR3 bases are TGCGCCAGCAGCCAAGTCGGGGGGAGGGAGCAGTTCTTC. Residues: CASSQVGGREQFF.

This chain connects TRBV5-1 to TRBJ2-1; D may match TRBD1 or TRBD2 (5 bases each). The length of the CDR3 is 14 residues. V lost 4 bases to trimming and J lost 6 bases, with 14 bases between them. Germline CDR1 reads SGHRS; CDR2 reads YFSETQ. CDR3: CASSPGTGGNEQFF. DNA for the CDR3: TGCGCCAGCAGCCCGGGGACGGGCGGCAATGAGCAGTTCTTC.

The count of this clone is one. This chain uses TRBV7-8 with TRBJ2-7; D could derive from TRBD1 or TRBD2 (5 bases each). This CDR3 spans 14 amino acids. CDR1 and CDR2 from the germline V gene are SGHVS and FQNEAQ. V was trimmed by 2 bases and J by 5 bases, leaving 13 bases between them. CDR3 sequence: CASSLRVEGNEQYF. The CDR3 DNA reads TGTGCCAGCAGCTTAAGGGTAGAGGGGAACGAGCAGTACTTC.

V usage is TRBV7-6 and J usage is TRBJ2-5; 16 nucleotides agree with TRBD2. V shed 4 bases, J shed 5 bases, and the junction held 22 bases outside the gene matches. This CDR3 region has 22 residues. Germline V gives CDR1 SGHVS, CDR2 FNYEAQ. The CDR3 loop is CASSSNLPGLAGGPELGETQYF. CDR3 DNA sequence: TGTGCCAGCAGCTCTAATCTCCCGGGACTAGCGGGAGGGCCGGAGTTGGGGGAGACCCAGTACTTC.

This clone appeared a few times. V usage is TRBV5-4 and J usage is TRBJ1-2, with D possibly being TRBD1 (5 bases). CDR1 is SGHNT and CDR2 is YYREEE in the germline V gene (reference sequence). This CDR3 is 15 amino acids long. V lost 4 bases to trimming and J lost 3 bases, with 16 bases between them. As DNA, the CDR3 is TGTGCCAGCAGCCGACGGACAACTTGGGACTATGGCTACACCTTC. Protein product: CASSRRTTWDYGYTF.

V is TRBV5-1 and J is TRBJ2-4, with D tentatively TRBD2 (8 bases). The CDR3 contains 17 residues. The germline V and J ends were trimmed by 2 bases and 8 bases, with 23 bases remaining between them. CDR1 is SGHRS and CDR2 is YFSETQ in the germline V gene. CDR3 nucleotide sequence: TGCGCCAGCAGCTTCCTGGGCCCGACAGGGCGGGGGGACATTCAGTACTTC. It yields the protein CASSFLGPTGRGDIQYF.